Listed below are T cell receptor beta chains from one sample, sequenced in a study of OX40 agonist ivuxolimab in advanced cancers. Sequencing was performed with immunoSEQ multiplex PCR; in TCRdb, only in-frame clones are kept and a portion is missing. The table records tens of thousands of clones, about 82% of them present only once. Source: CD4+ or CD8+ T cells sorted from blood, taken in a trial of the OX40 agonist ivuxolimab. All receptors come from an adult with an advanced solid tumor such as melanoma, head and neck, liver or kidney cancer. Both conserved end residues are part of each CDR3. Each record gives: V gene, D gene, J gene, clone size, CDR3 protein, CDR3 DNA. A D gene is named only where the DNA matches it firmly. Clone size is given for some rows only: seen once, a few or many times, or a class if the clone is expanded.

V gene: TRBV4-2
D gene: -
J gene: TRBJ1-2
clone size: -
CDR3 protein: CASSPGEGGDYGYTF
CDR3 DNA: TGTGCCAGCAGCCCGGGTGAAGGAGGGGACTATGGCTACACCTTC

V gene: TRBV6-6
D gene: -
J gene: TRBJ1-6
clone size: -
CDR3 protein: CASSYSTAGNSPLHF
CDR3 DNA: TGTGCCAGCAGTTACTCGACCGCGGGGAATTCACCCCTCCACTTT

V gene: TRBV9
D gene: TRBD2
J gene: TRBJ2-3
clone size: -
CDR3 protein: CASGRTSGATDTQYF
CDR3 DNA: TGTGCCAGCGGACGGACTAGCGGGGCCACAGATACGCAGTATTTT

V gene: TRBV15
D gene: -
J gene: TRBJ1-2
clone size: -
CDR3 protein: CATSRDSFGSGYTF
CDR3 DNA: TGTGCCACCAGCAGAGATAGCTTCGGGAGTGGCTACACCTTC

V gene: TRBV7-2
D gene: -
J gene: TRBJ1-3
clone size: -
CDR3 protein: CASSLQGISGNTIYF
CDR3 DNA: TGTGCCAGCAGCTTACAGGGGATCTCTGGAAACACCATATATTTT

V gene: TRBV4-3
D gene: -
J gene: TRBJ1-5
clone size: -
CDR3 protein: CASSQVWTDNQPQHF
CDR3 DNA: TGCGCCAGCAGCCAAGTCTGGACAGATAATCAGCCCCAGCATTTT

V gene: TRBV9
D gene: -
J gene: TRBJ1-1
clone size: -
CDR3 protein: CASSATTGRTTEAFF
CDR3 DNA: TGTGCCAGCAGCGCGACCACAGGGCGGACCACTGAAGCTTTCTTT

V gene: TRBV19
D gene: -
J gene: TRBJ2-2
clone size: -
CDR3 protein: CASSPTVILRGSTGELFF
CDR3 DNA: TGTGCCAGTAGTCCAACAGTTATCTTAAGGGGTTCCACCGGGGAGCTGTTTTTT

V gene: TRBV5-1
D gene: TRBD1
J gene: TRBJ1-1
clone size: -
CDR3 protein: CASSLGGQKNTEAFF
CDR3 DNA: TGCGCCAGCAGCTTGGGGGGACAGAAGAACACTGAAGCTTTCTTT

V gene: TRBV7-2
D gene: TRBD1
J gene: TRBJ1-1
clone size: -
CDR3 protein: CASSHQGAEAFF
CDR3 DNA: TGTGCCAGCAGCCATCAGGGGGCCGAAGCTTTCTTT

V gene: TRBV13
D gene: TRBD2
J gene: TRBJ2-1
clone size: -
CDR3 protein: CASTGGTYNEQFF
CDR3 DNA: TGTGCCAGCACGGGGGGGACCTACAATGAGCAGTTCTTC

V gene: TRBV2
D gene: -
J gene: TRBJ2-1
clone size: -
CDR3 protein: CASSLRKPEQFF
CDR3 DNA: TGTGCCAGCAGTCTTCGCAAACCTGAGCAGTTCTTC

V gene: TRBV6-5
D gene: TRBD1
J gene: TRBJ2-1
clone size: -
CDR3 protein: CASSSFQGEYNEQFF
CDR3 DNA: TGTGCCAGCAGTTCCTTCCAGGGGGAGTACAATGAGCAGTTCTTC

V gene: TRBV6-5
D gene: -
J gene: TRBJ2-3
clone size: -
CDR3 protein: CASSMNAGADTQYF
CDR3 DNA: TGTGCCAGCAGCATGAACGCAGGCGCAGATACGCAGTATTTT

V gene: TRBV10-3
D gene: TRBD1
J gene: TRBJ1-1
clone size: -
CDR3 protein: CATGTGNVAFF
CDR3 DNA: TGTGCCACCGGGACAGGAAATGTAGCTTTCTTT

V gene: TRBV4-3
D gene: TRBD1
J gene: TRBJ1-5
clone size: -
CDR3 protein: CASSPDRGVNQPQHF
CDR3 DNA: TGCGCCAGCAGCCCGGACAGGGGGGTGAATCAGCCCCAGCATTTT

V gene: TRBV9
D gene: TRBD2
J gene: TRBJ2-1
clone size: -
CDR3 protein: CASSGISGRQNEQFF
CDR3 DNA: TGTGCCAGCAGCGGTATAAGCGGGAGGCAGAATGAGCAGTTCTTC

V gene: TRBV10-3
D gene: -
J gene: TRBJ1-2
clone size: once
CDR3 protein: CAISESPGNYGYTF
CDR3 DNA: TGTGCCATCAGTGAGTCGCCAGGGAACTATGGCTACACCTTC

V gene: TRBV28
D gene: -
J gene: TRBJ1-2
clone size: -
CDR3 protein: CASSLKGYGYTF
CDR3 DNA: TGTGCCAGCAGTTTAAAGGGTTATGGCTACACCTTC

V gene: TRBV9
D gene: -
J gene: TRBJ2-1
clone size: few
CDR3 protein: CASSPRGSLTYNEQFF
CDR3 DNA: TGTGCCAGCAGCCCCCGGGGTAGCTTGACTTACAATGAGCAGTTCTTC

V gene: TRBV15
D gene: -
J gene: TRBJ1-4
clone size: -
CDR3 protein: CATSNRRGLNEKLFF
CDR3 DNA: TGTGCCACCAGCAACCGCCGGGGACTAAATGAAAAACTGTTTTTT

V gene: TRBV5-6
D gene: -
J gene: TRBJ2-2
clone size: -
CDR3 protein: CASSFGSLAPTGELFF
CDR3 DNA: TGTGCCAGCAGCTTTGGGTCACTAGCTCCCACCGGGGAGCTGTTTTTT

V gene: TRBV15
D gene: -
J gene: TRBJ1-3
clone size: -
CDR3 protein: CATSKEGEGGNTIYF
CDR3 DNA: TGTGCCACCAGCAAAGAAGGGGAAGGCGGAAACACCATATATTTT

V gene: TRBV11-2
D gene: -
J gene: TRBJ2-2
clone size: -
CDR3 protein: CASSSYRPRGETGELFF
CDR3 DNA: TGTGCCAGCAGCTCCTATAGGCCTAGGGGGGAAACCGGGGAGCTGTTTTTT

V gene: TRBV7-2
D gene: -
J gene: TRBJ2-2
clone size: once
CDR3 protein: CASSIKNTGELFF
CDR3 DNA: TGTGCCAGCAGCATAAAGAACACCGGGGAGCTGTTTTTT

V gene: TRBV15
D gene: -
J gene: TRBJ2-5
clone size: once
CDR3 protein: CATGKETQYF
CDR3 DNA: TGTGCCACCGGGAAAGAGACCCAGTACTTC

V gene: TRBV4-1
D gene: -
J gene: TRBJ1-6
clone size: once
CDR3 protein: CASSLERSSYNSPLHF
CDR3 DNA: TGCGCCAGCAGCCTCGAGAGGAGCTCCTATAATTCACCCCTCCACTTT

V gene: TRBV28
D gene: TRBD1
J gene: TRBJ2-7
clone size: -
CDR3 protein: CASMARGTGDSEQYF
CDR3 DNA: TGTGCCAGCATGGCGAGGGGGACAGGGGATTCCGAGCAGTACTTC

V gene: TRBV7-2
D gene: -
J gene: TRBJ2-7
clone size: -
CDR3 protein: CASSLVARRLPTDEQYF
CDR3 DNA: TGTGCCAGCAGCTTAGTCGCCAGGAGACTCCCCACCGACGAGCAGTACTTC

V gene: TRBV11-2
D gene: -
J gene: TRBJ1-1
clone size: -
CDR3 protein: CASSSSGNTEAFF
CDR3 DNA: TGTGCCAGCAGCTCCTCGGGGAACACTGAAGCTTTCTTT

V gene: TRBV7-2
D gene: -
J gene: TRBJ1-5
clone size: once
CDR3 protein: CASSRDTLSNQPQHF
CDR3 DNA: TGTGCCAGCAGCCGGGACACCCTTAGCAATCAGCCCCAGCATTTT

V gene: TRBV6-5
D gene: TRBD1
J gene: TRBJ1-6
clone size: -
CDR3 protein: CASSYDRGNSPLHF
CDR3 DNA: TGTGCCAGCAGTTATGACAGGGGTAATTCACCCCTCCACTTT

V gene: TRBV6-5
D gene: TRBD1
J gene: TRBJ1-2
clone size: once
CDR3 protein: CASSNDRDRFYGYTF
CDR3 DNA: TGTGCCAGCAGTAACGACAGGGATCGTTTCTATGGCTACACCTTC

V gene: TRBV5-4
D gene: -
J gene: TRBJ1-2
clone size: -
CDR3 protein: CASSYLDSQGYTF
CDR3 DNA: TGTGCCAGCAGCTACCTGGACAGCCAGGGCTACACCTTC

V gene: TRBV10-3
D gene: -
J gene: TRBJ2-3
clone size: -
CDR3 protein: CAISESGWEALLPGTDTQYF
CDR3 DNA: TGTGCCATCAGTGAGTCGGGGTGGGAAGCTTTGCTCCCCGGAACAGATACGCAGTATTTT

V gene: TRBV4-1
D gene: -
J gene: TRBJ2-1
clone size: -
CDR3 protein: CASSQVRANEQFF
CDR3 DNA: TGCGCCAGCAGCCAAGTCAGGGCGAATGAGCAGTTCTTC

V gene: TRBV4-2
D gene: -
J gene: TRBJ2-1
clone size: -
CDR3 protein: CASSQGREQFF
CDR3 DNA: TGTGCCAGCAGCCAAGGACGTGAGCAGTTCTTC

V gene: TRBV20-1
D gene: -
J gene: TRBJ1-6
clone size: once
CDR3 protein: CSARYPSPLHF
CDR3 DNA: TGCAGTGCTAGATATCCTTCACCCCTCCACTTT